These 2 T cell receptor beta chains share one sample of origin, sequenced in a study of T cell changes during pregnancy in multiple sclerosis. Method: immunoSEQ multiplex PCR; TCRdb's copy keeps in-frame clones and lacks some. The table has around 56,000 clones, roughly nine tenths seen once. Sample: CD4+ T cells from peripheral blood mononuclear cells, taken in the first trimester of pregnancy. The receptors were gathered from a female donor with multiple sclerosis, enrolled in a pregnancy study.

V and J are TRBV4-3 and TRBJ2-5; 9 bases align to TRBD2. The V gene end was trimmed by 4 bases and the J gene end by 5 bases; junction bases not matched to a gene: 11. There are 16 residues in the CDR3. Germline loops: CDR1 LGHNA, CDR2 YSLEER. The CDR3 loop reads CASSRRSGLAGETQYF. CDR3 in DNA: TGCGCCAGCAGCCGACGGTCGGGGCTAGCGGGGGAGACCCAGTACTTC.

This chain joins TRBV30 and TRBJ1-5; 8 bases are shared with TRBD1. This CDR3 has 14 residues. Looked up from germline, CDR1 is GTSNPN and CDR2 is SVGIG (reference sequence). The V segment lost 2 bases and the J segment 4 bases; nucleotides outside the gene matches: 4. The CDR3 bases are TGTGCCTGGAGTAGAGGACAGGGAAATCAGCCCCAGCATTTT. It is translated as CAWSRGQGNQPQHF.